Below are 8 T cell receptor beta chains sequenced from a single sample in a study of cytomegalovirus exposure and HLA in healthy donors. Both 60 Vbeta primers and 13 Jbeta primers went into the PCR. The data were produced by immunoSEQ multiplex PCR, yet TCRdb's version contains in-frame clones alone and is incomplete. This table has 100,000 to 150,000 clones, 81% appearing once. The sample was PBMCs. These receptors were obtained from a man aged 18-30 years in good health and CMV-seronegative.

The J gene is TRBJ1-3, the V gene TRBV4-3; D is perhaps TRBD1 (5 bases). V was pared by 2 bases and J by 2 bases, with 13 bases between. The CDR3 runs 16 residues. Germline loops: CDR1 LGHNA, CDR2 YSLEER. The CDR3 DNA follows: TGCGCCAGCAGCCAATCTAGGGCAGGGCCTGGAAACACCATATATTTT. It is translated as CASSQSRAGPGNTIYF.

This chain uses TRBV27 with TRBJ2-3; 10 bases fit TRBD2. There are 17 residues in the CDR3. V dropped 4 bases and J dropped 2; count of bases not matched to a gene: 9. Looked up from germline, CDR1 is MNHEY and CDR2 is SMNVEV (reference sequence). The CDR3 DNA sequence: TGTGCCAGCAGTTACCGGCTAGCGGGGGCCCTCACAGATACGCAGTATTTT. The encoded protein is CASSYRLAGALTDTQYF.

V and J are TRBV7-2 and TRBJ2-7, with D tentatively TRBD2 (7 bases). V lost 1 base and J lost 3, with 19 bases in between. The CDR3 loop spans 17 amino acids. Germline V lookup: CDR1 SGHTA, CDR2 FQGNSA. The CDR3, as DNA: TGTGCCAGCAGCTTAGTGCAGGGCGGGGGCGCCTTCTACGAGCAGTACTTC. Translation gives CASSLVQGGGAFYEQYF.

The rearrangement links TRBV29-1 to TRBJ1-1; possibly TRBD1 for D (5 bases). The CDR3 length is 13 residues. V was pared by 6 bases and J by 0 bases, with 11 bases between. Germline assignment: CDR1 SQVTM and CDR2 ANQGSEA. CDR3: CSVPLGVNTEAFF. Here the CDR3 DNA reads TGCAGCGTGCCCCTAGGGGTGAACACTGAAGCTTTCTTT. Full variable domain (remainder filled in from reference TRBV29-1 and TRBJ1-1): SAVISQKPSRDICQRGTSLTIQCQVDSQVTMMFWYRQQPGQSLTLIATANQGSEATYESGFVIDKFPISRPNLTFSTLTVSNMSPEDSSIYLCSVPLGVNTEAFFGQGTRLTVV.

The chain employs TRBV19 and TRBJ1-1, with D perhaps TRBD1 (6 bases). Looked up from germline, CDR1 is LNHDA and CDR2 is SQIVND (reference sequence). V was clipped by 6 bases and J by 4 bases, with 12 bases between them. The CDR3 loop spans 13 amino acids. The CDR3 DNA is TGTGCCAGTAGCGCGGACAGAGGCACTGAAGCTTTCTTT. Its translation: CASSADRGTEAFF.

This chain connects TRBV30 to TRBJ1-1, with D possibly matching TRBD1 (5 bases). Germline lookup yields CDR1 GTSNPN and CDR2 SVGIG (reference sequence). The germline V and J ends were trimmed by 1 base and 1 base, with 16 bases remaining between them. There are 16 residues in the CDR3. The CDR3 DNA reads TGTGCCTGGAGTGCTGGGGGGGGAGGCCAGAACACTGAAGCTTTCTTT. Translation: CAWSAGGGGQNTEAFF.

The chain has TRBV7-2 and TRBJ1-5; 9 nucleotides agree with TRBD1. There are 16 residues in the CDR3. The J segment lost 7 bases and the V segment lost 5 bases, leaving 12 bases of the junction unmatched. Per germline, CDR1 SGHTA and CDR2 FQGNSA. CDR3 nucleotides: TGTGCCAGCAGCCCAAACCGGGGGACAGGGAACCAGCCCCAGCATTTT. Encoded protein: CASSPNRGTGNQPQHF.

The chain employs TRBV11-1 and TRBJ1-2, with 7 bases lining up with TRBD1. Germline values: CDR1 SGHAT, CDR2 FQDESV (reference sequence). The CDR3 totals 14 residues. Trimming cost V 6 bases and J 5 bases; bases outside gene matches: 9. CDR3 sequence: CASRGTDGPYGYTF. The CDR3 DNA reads TGTGCCAGCAGAGGGACAGATGGGCCTTATGGCTACACCTTC. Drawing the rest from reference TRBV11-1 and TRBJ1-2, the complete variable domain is EAEVAQSPRYKITEKSQAVAFWCDPISGHATLYWYRQILGQGPELLVQFQDESVVDDSQLPKDRFSAERLKGVDSTLKIQPAELGDSAMYLCASRGTDGPYGYTFGSGTRLTVV.